A single sample gave rise to the 12 T cell receptor beta chains below, sequenced in a study of identical twins. TCRdb redid the calling of the 5' RACE reads with MiXCR, one entry per CDR3 protein. This sample has 1.5 million to 2 million distinct CDR3 sequences; about 32% occur once, and the top ten carry less than 0.35%. Material: cord blood. The receptors derive from a newborn girl in good health.

This clonotype was seen more than once but under ten times. The gene calls are TRBV5-1 and TRBJ1-2, with 10 bases identical to TRBD1. This CDR3 spans 13 amino acids. Germline-derived CDR1 and CDR2 are SGHRS and YFSETQ. Unmatched junction bases numbered 3, after V lost 0 bases and J lost 10 bases. This CDR3 is CASSLGDRGVYTF. The CDR3, as DNA: TGCGCCAGCAGCTTGGGGGACAGGGGCGTCTACACCTTC.

In its sample, this clonotype was seen a few times. This CDR3 is CASSLFLNEKLFF. CDR3 nucleotide sequence: TGCGCCAGCAGCTTGTTCCTTAATGAAAAACTGTTTTTT. The chain combines TRBV5-1 with TRBJ1-4, with D hard to call. Germline loops: CDR1 SGHRS, CDR2 YFSETQ. This CDR3 spans 13 amino acids. Trimming cost V 1 base and J 4 bases, with 5 bases left between them.

The sample holds one count of this clonotype. This chain links TRBV29-1 with TRBJ2-2, with 11 bases fitting TRBD2. Looked up from germline, CDR1 is SQVTM and CDR2 is ANQGSEA. This CDR3 spans 18 amino acids. The J segment lost 0 bases and the V segment lost 4 bases, leaving 10 bases of the junction unmatched. The CDR3 DNA is TGCAGCGTTGTGTCAGAGGGTAGCGGGAGGGCGAACACCGGGGAGCTGTTTTTT. Protein product: CSVVSEGSGRANTGELFF.

The chain employs TRBV5-1 and TRBJ1-5; possibly TRBD1 for D (6 bases). Germline-derived CDR1 and CDR2 are SGHRS and YFSETQ. Trimming took off 0 bases at V and 0 bases at J, with 10 bases between the two ends. The CDR3 sequence is 16 residues long. The CDR3 DNA is TGCGCCAGCAGCTTGGCGGGGGACACTAGCAATCAGCCCCAGCATTTT. Protein: CASSLAGDTSNQPQHF.

At least ten counts were recorded for this clonotype. The rearrangement joins TRBV12-5 to TRBJ2-7; D is undetermined. The CDR3 contains 12 residues. Germline-derived CDR1 and CDR2 are LGHNT and FRNRAP. Trimming took off 5 bases at V and 4 bases at J, with 9 bases between the two ends. The CDR3 reads CASGPPLYEQYF. The CDR3 nucleotides are TGTGCTAGTGGTCCCCCGCTGTACGAGCAGTACTTC.

The CDR3 bases are TGCAGTGCTAGTAAAGGACGTAGCTCCTACGAGCAGTACTTC. Translation gives CSASKGRSSYEQYF. The J gene is TRBJ2-7, the V gene TRBV20-1; D is uncertain. CDR3 length: 14 amino acids. V lost 3 bases, J lost 0 bases, and 12 bases lay in between. CDR1 and CDR2 (germline): DFQATT, SNEGSKA (reference sequence).

The chain employs TRBV5-6 and TRBJ2-1, with a weak D call TRBD2 (7 bases). This CDR3 is 15 amino acids long. Trimming took 0 bases from V and 7 from J, leaving 14 bases between them. The V gene's germline CDR1 is SGHDT and CDR2 YYEEEE. For the CDR3, the DNA is TGTGCCAGCAGCTTGGCTGGCGGGGGCCTTAATGAGCAGTTCTTC. It yields the protein CASSLAGGGLNEQFF.

The rearrangement joins TRBV14 to TRBJ1-2, with a weak D call TRBD1 (5 bases). This CDR3 has 16 amino acids. Germline CDR1 and CDR2: SGHDN and FVKESK. V lost 0 bases, J lost 7 bases, and 18 bases lay in between. The CDR3 sequence is CASSQDVAGRSGGYTF. CDR3 in DNA: TGTGCCAGCAGCCAAGATGTGGCAGGGCGTTCTGGTGGCTACACCTTC.

This clonotype occurred a few times. The chain is built from TRBV4-2 and TRBJ2-4; D might be TRBD1 (5 bases). The DNA end lines up better with TRBJ2-7; the J call may be wrong. Germline V gene sequence: CDR1 LGHNA, CDR2 YNFKEQ. The CDR3 has 14 amino acids. The CDR3 coding sequence is TGTGCCAGCAGCCAAGACCCAGGGCGGTTCGAGCAGTACTTC. The encoded protein is CASSQDPGRFEQYF.

The CDR3 DNA reads as TGTGCCAGCAGTTATATGCGGGCAACTACCACAGATACGCAGTATTTT. Translation: CASSYMRATTTDTQYF. The chain combines TRBV6-5 with TRBJ2-3, with D possibly matching TRBD2 (5 bases). Germline-derived CDR1 and CDR2 are MNHEY and SVGAGI. The CDR3 has 16 residues. V was shortened by 3 bases and J by 2 bases, with 15 bases between the two germline ends.

The V call is TRBV28, the J call TRBJ1-2, with 7 bases aligning to TRBD1. J was trimmed by 7 bases and V by 8 bases; bases with no gene match: 7. From germline, CDR1 is MDHEN and CDR2 SYDVKM. This CDR3 comprises 12 residues. DNA for the CDR3: TGTGCCAGCGGCGACAGGGCTGCTGGCTACACCTTC. Translation gives CASGDRAAGYTF.

CDR3 in DNA: TGTGCCAGCAGTTTATGGGGGGCTGGAAACACCATATATTTT. It codes for CASSLWGAGNTIYF. This chain links TRBV28 with TRBJ1-3, with a possible D match to TRBD1 (5 bases). Germline lookup yields CDR1 MDHEN and CDR2 SYDVKM. Trimming took off 0 bases at V and 2 bases at J, with 5 bases between the two ends. The CDR3 covers 14 residues.